This T cell receptor (beta chain) was sequenced in a study of cytomegalovirus exposure and HLA in healthy donors (dated by TCRdb to the late 2010s). About the investigation overall: According to an earlier analysis of around 600 of the donors, about 179 million T cells yielded 117 million unique TCR beta sequences and 276 Gb of sequence data. About 300 gigabases of sequencing data and tens of millions of unique TCR sequences were included in an early release covering roughly 600 HLA-typed donors. Of the 350 to 450 genotyped donors, less than 90% were placed in the genetic ancestry cluster associated with self-reported Caucasian donors. The study aimed to test whether cataloging public T cell receptors could reveal signatures of past pathogen exposure. The study used immunosequencing to profile the T cell repertoires of approximately 690 subjects and linked those repertoires to cytomegalovirus serostatus. Besides the first cohort of roughly 700 subjects, a separate validation cohort made up of 120 or so different subjects was used. To predict cytomegalovirus infection status, the study brought together high-throughput TCR immunosequencing, statistical association of individual TCRs with disease status, and machine learning. In a later analysis, previously published TCR beta repertoires from 550 to 700 donors were re-analyzed and high-resolution HLA genotyping was added so that TCR occurrence patterns could be studied. Rather than using new phenotypic data, the later analysis identified candidate immune exposures from TCR beta sequences and from how often those sequences occurred across donors. An earlier analysis of about 620 of the donors applied high-throughput TCR beta sequencing to assess whether each TCR beta V gene segment acted as functional or pseudogenic. Alongside the repertoire data, information on donor age, sex, ethnicity and CMV serostatus was compiled. Genome-wide SNP genotypes for about 65% of the 666 donors were used in a later genetic analysis, which treated that subset as a discovery cohort. Every repertoire in the discovery cohort had been generated on one and the same sequencing platform. HLA typing covered class I and class II loci at four-digit resolution. Typing coverage differed by locus: A, B, C, DRB1 and DQB1 were typed in roughly 629-630 donors, DQA1 in about 500, DPA1 in approximately 610, and DPB1 in 450 to 490. Several DR-DQ haplotypes were handled as single units for association and clustering because linkage in the cohort was strong. Among about 360 genotyped donors of the cohort, an average of around 240,000 unique TCR beta nucleotide sequences were sequenced per donor, 15% to 20% of them non-productive.

V loses 6 bases of germline sequence and J loses 5 bases, and the interval between the two ends is 16 bases. The germline V gene encodes CDR1 MDHEN and CDR2 SYDVKM. The CDR3 has 14 amino acids, counting the end cysteine and phenylalanine. Kept here is only the CDR3 DNA, which spans 42 bases and is read in frame from base 1. Receptors were amplified or captured by the immunoSEQ multiplex PCR assay. For the multiplex PCR, a mixture combining 60 forward primers for TCR Vbeta segments and 13 reverse primers for TCR Jbeta segments was used. The CDR3 region of rearranged TCR beta genes was amplified from genomic DNA with a multiplex PCR assay. The Illumina HiSeq System was used to sequence the amplified TCR beta libraries as 87-base-pair reads. Per the source publication's procedure: Across the 500 to 700 repertoires, a later analysis counted some 80 million unique TCR beta chains, about 10 million of which were shared by at least two donors. A nearest-neighbor algorithm error-corrected the raw reads and collapsed the reads into unique sequences, merging closely related sequences to remove PCR and sequencing errors. To assign V, D and J gene segments, CDR3 sequences were aligned to IMGT reference sequences. For a sequence to be retained, at least a six-nucleotide match to both a V gene segment and a J gene segment was required. A rearrangement was called productive if the CDR3 had no stop codons and remained in frame with V and J, and every other rearrangement was called non-productive. CDR3 was defined according to IMGT convention as the region running from the second conserved V-encoded cysteine to the conserved J-encoded phenylalanine. In an earlier analysis of just under 600 of the donors, sequences lacking an unambiguous match to a single V gene segment were excluded. In an earlier analysis of 587 of the donors, V segments were called functional above 56.7% productive rearrangements and were called segregating when the between-donor standard deviation exceeded 5%. A statistical classification framework was built to diagnose cytomegalovirus status from the catalog of TCR beta chain sequences. A later analysis assigned V and J genes by comparing TCR nucleotide sequences with IMGT/GENE-DB human TR gene sequences. Using the TCRdist pipeline, a later analysis assigned CDR3 sequences along with most-parsimonious VDJ recombination scenarios. In a later analysis, each TCR beta chain was defined by its CDR3 amino acid sequence together with its V-gene family, and reads without a unique V-gene family were excluded. In a later analysis, 500 to 650 highly shared, low-generation-probability nucleotide sequences were removed to address suspected cross-contamination and a sequencing artifact. For each public chain, a later analysis derived a clonal expansion index from normalized ranks of inferred template counts within each repertoire. A later analysis computed generation probabilities with a VDJ recombination model fitted to out-of-frame rearrangements, and checked the results against IGoR. A later analysis scored TCR-TCR, TCR-HLA and TCR-CMV co-occurrence with hypergeometric tests, applying a repertoire-size bias correction to TCR pairs. In a later analysis, false discovery rates were estimated by permuting HLA or CMV assignments 20 times. In a later analysis, co-occurring TCRs were grouped using DBSCAN, and TCRdist sequence similarity was added for clustering within HLA-allele-positive subsets. Co-occurrence clustering excluded repertoires with fewer than 30,000 or more than 120,000 public chains, plus five with anomalous nucleotide sharing. TCRdb took over this immuneACCESS table, retaining in-frame rearrangements with V and J assigned. Such tables are incomplete; in checked studies, under half of the missing clones stem from an unresolved V gene, and the remainder is unexplained. For V, J and clone size, that table is used; D and trimming come from the DNA. The table for this sample lists roughly 100,000 clones; approximately 83% of them were counted only once. Jointly, the top ten make up under 4% of the sample.

The cohort comprised some 730 healthy bone marrow donors. All cohort members were sampled while nominally healthy, although unrecorded immune exposures were likely present. The donor tested CMV seropositive and was one of the 289 seropositive cohort members. Every donor gave a peripheral blood sample, and the peripheral blood mononuclear cells from that sample were used for TCR beta sequencing. The Qiagen DNeasy Blood Extraction Kit was used to extract genomic DNA from the blood cell samples. Concerning this clone itself: The target of this receptor is not known. No base qualities exist here, and no much larger clone lies one base off it.

Points the paper makes about the study in general: Specific HLA alleles were associated with 15,000 to 20,000 TCR beta sequences at a false discovery rate of 0.05 in a later analysis. According to a later analysis, most CMV-associated TCR beta chains appeared to be HLA-restricted, and the HLA associations seemed to be driven largely by CMV exposure. The only immune exposure information available for the cohort was CMV serostatus. Because the 87-base-pair reads could not distinguish some IMGT-functional V segments, including TRBV6-2 and TRBV6-3, those segments were excluded. It was suggested by the authors that the approach could potentially be generalized to other disease states and immunological phenotypes. HLA typing was unavailable for some donors at each locus, so association tests used only the typed subset. A total of 150 or so TCR beta chains were listed by the study as associated with cytomegalovirus. In a later analysis, several top co-occurrence clusters were reported to appear linked to parvovirus B19, influenza, CMV and Epstein-Barr virus. According to a later analysis, TCR association rates differed among HLA loci, with DRB1 alleles showing the most associated TCRs and HLA-C alleles showing the fewest. Correlated functional status among segregating V segments might reflect linkage disequilibrium, but an unknown experimental factor could not be ruled out. A later analysis found that HLA-associated TCR beta chains were more clonally expanded and had lower generation probabilities than equally common non-associated chains. Three of the identified cytomegalovirus-associated TCR beta chains were confirmed in vitro to be specific for cytomegalovirus antigens. The classifier was reported to diagnose cytomegalovirus status with high specificity and sensitivity in both the original and validation cohorts. The earlier analysis of approximately 560 of the donors excluded fewer than 20 rarely observed V segments, including chromosome 9 orphons, because counts were too low. While some public TCRs were present in many individuals, most TCR sequences turned up only very rarely across donors. The sequencing pipeline was judged likely to have produced a cluster of highly shared sequence variants as a technical artifact. In an earlier analysis of roughly 560 of the donors, most TCR beta V segments were observed in productive rearrangements about 90% or about 30% of the time, broadly matching IMGT annotations. The presence/absence analyses assumed that sequencing depth was roughly uniform across donors, and that assumption may not be true. A further reported finding was that TCR beta sequences accurately predicted the HLA-A and HLA-B alleles for most subjects in the first cohort. A later genetic analysis reported fewer N-insertions in productive TCRs among donors in an Asian-associated ancestry cluster than the roughly 670-donor mean. A later genetic analysis associated a missense DCLRE1C variant with V-gene and J-gene trimming of TCR beta chains, and an independent cohort replicated the association. In this cohort, only TCR beta chains were sequenced, and detectable features were limited by the absence of alpha or paired-chain data. Strong co-occurrence of HLA alleles, especially DR and DQ, made assigning TCR associations to individual alleles difficult.

The sequence was obtained from a female donor in good health and CMV-seropositive. The sequence is built from TRBV28 and TRBJ1-1; the D gene cannot be named for sure. The sequencing input was PBMCs. The DNA reads as follows: TGTGCCAGCAGGGTATACGGGGTAGGGACTGAAGCTTTCTTT. This translates into CASRVYGVGTEAFF.